These 14 T cell receptor beta chains were all obtained from the same sample, sequenced in a study of OX40 agonist ivuxolimab in advanced cancers. Sequenced by immunoSEQ multiplex PCR; TCRdb stores in-frame clones only, minus some. The sample lists some 60,000 clones, about four fifths seen once, with under 30% in the top ten. The sample in question was CD4+ or CD8+ T cells sorted from blood, obtained in a trial of the OX40 agonist ivuxolimab. Receptors originate from an adult with an advanced solid tumor such as melanoma, head and neck, liver or kidney cancer.

The J gene is TRBJ1-1, the V gene TRBV6-1; 8 bases map to TRBD1. Germline loops: CDR1 MNHNS, CDR2 SASEGT. V gave up 2 bases and J gave up 2 bases; unmatched junction bases: 7. The CDR3 totals 16 residues. The CDR3 protein is CASSEFRTGINTEAFF. The CDR3 DNA follows: TGTGCCAGCAGTGAATTTCGGACAGGGATTAACACTGAAGCTTTCTTT.

This rearrangement joins TRBV19 to TRBJ1-2; D not resolved. Trimming stripped 4 bases from V and 5 bases from J, with 14 bases between. CDR1 is LNHDA, CDR2 SQIVND, per germline (reference sequence). This CDR3 has 14 amino acids. The CDR3 coding sequence is TGTGCCAGTAGTACGTCCGGGAGAGATTATGGCTACACCTTC. Translating gives CASSTSGRDYGYTF. The full variable domain, in which reference TRBV19 and TRBJ1-2 provide the parts outside the CDR3, is DGGITQSPKYLFRKEGQNVTLSCEQNLNHDAMYWYRQDPGQGLRLIYYSQIVNDFQKGDIAEGYSVSREKKESFPLTVTSAQKNPTAFYLCASSTSGRDYGYTFGSGTRLTVV.

The chain carries TRBV25-1 and TRBJ2-7; TRBD2 is a possible D gene (7 bases). Germline V gene data show CDR1 as MGHDK and CDR2 as SYGVNS. The CDR3 runs 14 residues. The ends were cut back, 6 bases at V and 4 bases at J, with 16 bases in the middle. The CDR3 is CASRSYGGRYEQYF. Written as DNA, the CDR3 is TGTGCCAGCAGGAGTTACGGGGGGCGGTACGAGCAGTACTTC.

The V call is TRBV30, the J call TRBJ1-5; tentatively, D is TRBD1 (6 bases). Trimming removed 4 bases from V and 1 base from J, with 11 bases in between. Germline lookup yields CDR1 GTSNPN and CDR2 SVGIG (reference sequence). The CDR3 is 14 amino acids. The CDR3 coding sequence is TGTGCCTGGAACAGAGGGGGGAGCAATCAGCCCCAGCATTTT. Translation gives CAWNRGGSNQPQHF.

V is TRBV19 and J is TRBJ2-3, with D maybe TRBD1 (6 bases). Germline V CDR1 and CDR2: LNHDA, SQIVND (reference sequence). V was trimmed by 9 bases and J by 2 bases, leaving 12 bases between them. CDR3 length: 13 amino acids. Written as DNA, the CDR3 is TGTGCCAGCAGACAGGTAAACACAGATACGCAGTATTTT. As protein: CASRQVNTDTQYF.

This clone appeared once. V gene TRBV7-6 combines with J gene TRBJ2-2; TRBD2 matches 7 bases. Germline trimming cut 7 bases from V and 0 bases from J; bases unmatched to any gene: 2. The germline V gene encodes CDR1 SGHVS and CDR2 FNYEAQ. The CDR3 covers 14 residues. The DNA for the CDR3 is TGTGCCAGCAAGGCGGGGGCGAACACCGGGGAGCTGTTTTTT. Residues: CASKAGANTGELFF. Looking up the rest from reference TRBV7-6 and TRBJ2-2 gives the full variable domain: GAGVSQSPRYKVTKRGQDVALRCDPISGHVSLYWYRQALGQGPEFLTYFNYEAQQDKSGLPNDRFSAERPEGSISTLTIQRTEQRDSAMYRCASKAGANTGELFFGEGSRLTVL.

V gene TRBV19 combines with J gene TRBJ2-6; possibly TRBD2 for D (6 bases). Looked up from germline, CDR1 is LNHDA and CDR2 is SQIVND (reference sequence). The CDR3 is made up of 16 amino acids. The V and J ends lost 3 bases and 3 bases respectively, with 12 bases between them. CDR3 DNA sequence: TGTGCCAGTAGTATGGAATCGGGGGATGGGGCCAACGTCCTGACTTTC. Amino acid sequence: CASSMESGDGANVLTF.

The rearrangement links TRBV5-1 to TRBJ2-2, with D unclear. CDR3 length: 13 residues. V was trimmed by 0 bases and J by 4 bases, leaving 4 bases between them. CDR1 and CDR2 (germline): SGHRS, YFSETQ. The CDR3 loop is CASSLVGTGELFF. DNA of the CDR3: TGCGCCAGCAGCTTGGTCGGCACCGGGGAGCTGTTTTTT.

There are a few counts of this clone. The chain joins TRBV11-3 to TRBJ2-7, with D possibly being TRBD1 or TRBD2 (8 bases each). V lost 5 bases and J 1 base, leaving 24 bases between the germline ends. Germline CDR1 is SGHNT and CDR2 is YENEEA. The CDR3 runs 18 residues. CDR3 coding DNA: TGTGCCAGCAGCCCCGAGAGGGGTAGCGGGACAGGTTCCTACGAGCAGTACTTC. Translation: CASSPERGSGTGSYEQYF.

The chain uses TRBV10-1 and TRBJ1-1, with D possibly TRBD1 on 6 matching bases. The V end was cut by 7 bases, the J end by 0 bases, with 12 bases between. Germline CDR1 and CDR2: WNHNN and SYGVQD (reference sequence). This CDR3 region has 14 residues. CDR3 DNA sequence: TGCGCCAGCACGTCGACAGGCATGAACACTGAAGCTTTCTTT. The encoded protein is CASTSTGMNTEAFF.

V usage is TRBV2 and J usage is TRBJ1-4; possibly TRBD1 for D (5 bases). V lost 10 bases and J 0 bases, leaving 9 bases between the germline ends. CDR3 length: 13 amino acids. Germline-derived CDR1 and CDR2 are SNHLY and FYNNEI. CDR3: CANGATTNEKLFF. CDR3 DNA sequence: TGTGCCAATGGGGCAACAACTAATGAAAAACTGTTTTTT.

The chain couples TRBV2 to TRBJ2-1; 8 bases map to TRBD2. The germline V gene has CDR1 SNHLY and CDR2 FYNNEI. The CDR3 sequence is 15 residues long. V lost 8 bases, J lost 4 bases, and 10 bases stayed unmatched. The CDR3 sequence: CASRFISGAYNEQFF. CDR3 bases: TGTGCCAGCCGCTTCATTAGCGGGGCATACAATGAGCAGTTCTTC.

V is TRBV5-1 and J is TRBJ1-3; 7 bases are shared with TRBD1. Germline trimming cut 4 bases from V and 4 bases from J; bases unmatched to any gene: 8. The CDR3 is made up of 15 amino acids. Per the germline V gene, CDR1 is SGHRS and CDR2 is YFSETQ. The CDR3 DNA reads as TGCGCCAGCAGCGAATCCGGGACAGTAGGAAACACCATATATTTT. Translation: CASSESGTVGNTIYF.

The V and J genes are TRBV4-3 and TRBJ1-1, with D perhaps matching TRBD1 (5 bases). CDR3 size: 14 residues. The V and J ends lost 0 bases and 10 bases respectively, with 15 bases between them. The germline CDR1 and CDR2 sequences are LGHNA and YSLEER. The CDR3 is CASSQDSGMRGAFF. The CDR3 DNA reads TGCGCCAGCAGCCAAGATAGCGGGATGAGGGGAGCTTTCTTT.